This T cell receptor (beta chain) is from a study of blood T cell repertoires in COVID-19. At the level of the study: The United States, Italy and Spain were the sources of the acute and convalescent COVID-19 samples. PBMCs, B-cell-depleted T cells, or T cells provided the cDNA or gDNA that made up the material.

How the authors handled the data: Nucleated cell counts were estimated from reference gene primer amplification. The protocol was immunoSEQ multiplex PCR, while the TCRdb copy is restricted to in-frame clones and leaves out a portion. V, J and clone size are those of that table, while D and trimming were read from the DNA. Of approximately 180,000 clones listed, 80% to 95% were seen once; the top ten hold 0.5% to 0.55%. The CDR3 has 14 residues. V lost 6 bases and J lost 6, with 18 bases in between. Germline loops: CDR1 SNHLY, CDR2 FYNNEI. Sequencing was carried out using peripheral blood. J is TRBJ2-7 and V is TRBV2, with TRBD1 as a possible D gene (5 bases). The sequence came from a man aged 45-60 years with acute or convalescent COVID-19. CDR3 nucleotide sequence: TGTGCCAGCAGGGTCGCGACAGTGACCTCCGAGCAGTACTTC. It encodes CASRVATVTSEQYF.